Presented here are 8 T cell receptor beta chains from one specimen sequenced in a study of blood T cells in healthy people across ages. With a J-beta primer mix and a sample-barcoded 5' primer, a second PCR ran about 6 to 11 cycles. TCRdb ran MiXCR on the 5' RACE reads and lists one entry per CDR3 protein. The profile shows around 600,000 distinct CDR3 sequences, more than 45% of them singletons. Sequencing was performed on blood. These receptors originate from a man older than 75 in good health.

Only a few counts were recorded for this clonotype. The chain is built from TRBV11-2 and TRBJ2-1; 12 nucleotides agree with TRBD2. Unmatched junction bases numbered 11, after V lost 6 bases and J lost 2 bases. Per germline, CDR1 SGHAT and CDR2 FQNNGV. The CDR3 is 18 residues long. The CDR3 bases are TGTGCCAGCAGGTCAACTAGCGGGGGGCCAAAAGCCTACAATGAGCAGTTCTTC. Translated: CASRSTSGGPKAYNEQFF. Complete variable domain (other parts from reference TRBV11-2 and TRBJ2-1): EAGVAQSPRYKIIEKRQSVAFWCNPISGHATLYWYQQILGQGPKLLIQFQNNGVVDDSQLPKDRFSAERLKGVDSTLKIQPAKLEDSAVYLCASRSTSGGPKAYNEQFFGPGTRLTVL.

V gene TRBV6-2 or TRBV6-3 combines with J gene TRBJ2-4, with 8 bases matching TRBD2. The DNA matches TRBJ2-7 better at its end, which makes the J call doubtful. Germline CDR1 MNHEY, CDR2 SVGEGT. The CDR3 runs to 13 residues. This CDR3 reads CASSWASGYEQYF. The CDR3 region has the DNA TGTGCCAGCAGCTGGGCTAGCGGGTACGAGCAGTACTTC.

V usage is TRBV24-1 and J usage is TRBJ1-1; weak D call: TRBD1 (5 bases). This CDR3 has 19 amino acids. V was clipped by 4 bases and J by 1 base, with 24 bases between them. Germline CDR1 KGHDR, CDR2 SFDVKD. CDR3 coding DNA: TGTGCCACCAGTGAGTTTCTCCAGGGACCGGCCTCAGAGAACACTGAAGCTTTCTTT. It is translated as CATSEFLQGPASENTEAFF.

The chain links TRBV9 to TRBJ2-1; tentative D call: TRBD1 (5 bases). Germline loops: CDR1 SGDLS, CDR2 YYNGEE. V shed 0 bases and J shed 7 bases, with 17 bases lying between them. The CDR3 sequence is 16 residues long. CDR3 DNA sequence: TGTGCCAGCAGCGTAGCCCCTACTGGGGCCTCGAATGAGCAGTTCTTC. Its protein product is CASSVAPTGASNEQFF.

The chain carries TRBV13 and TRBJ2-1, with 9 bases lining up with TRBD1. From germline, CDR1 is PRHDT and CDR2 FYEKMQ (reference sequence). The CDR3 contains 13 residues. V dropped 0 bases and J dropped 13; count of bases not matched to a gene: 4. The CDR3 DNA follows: TGTGCCAGCAGCTTAGGGCGGACAGGGGCTCAGTTCTTC. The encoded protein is CASSLGRTGAQFF.

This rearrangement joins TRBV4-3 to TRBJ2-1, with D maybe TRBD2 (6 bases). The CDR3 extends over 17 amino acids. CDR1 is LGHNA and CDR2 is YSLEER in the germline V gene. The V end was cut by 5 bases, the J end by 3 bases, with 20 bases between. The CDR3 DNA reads TGCGCCAGCAGCGAACATCCTAGCGCCGTCAACTACAATGAGCAGTTCTTC. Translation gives CASSEHPSAVNYNEQFF.

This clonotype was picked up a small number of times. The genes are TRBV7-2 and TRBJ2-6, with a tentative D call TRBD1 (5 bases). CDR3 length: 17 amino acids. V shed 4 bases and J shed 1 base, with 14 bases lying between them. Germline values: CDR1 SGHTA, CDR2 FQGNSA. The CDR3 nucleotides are TGTGCCAGCAGCTCCCTAGGGCAGGGATCTGGGGCCAACGTCCTGACTTTC. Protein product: CASSSLGQGSGANVLTF. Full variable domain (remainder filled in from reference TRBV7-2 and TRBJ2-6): GAGVSQSPSNKVTEKGKDVELRCDPISGHTALYWYRQSLGQGLEFLIYFQGNSAPDKSGLPSDRFSAERTGGSVSTLTIQRTQQEDSAVYLCASSSLGQGSGANVLTFGAGSRLTVL.

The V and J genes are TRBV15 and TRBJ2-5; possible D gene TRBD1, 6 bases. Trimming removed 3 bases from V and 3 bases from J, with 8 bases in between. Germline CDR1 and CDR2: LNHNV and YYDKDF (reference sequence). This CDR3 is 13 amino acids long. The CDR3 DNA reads TGTGCCACCAGCAGGGACAGAAAAGAGACCCAGTACTTC. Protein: CATSRDRKETQYF.